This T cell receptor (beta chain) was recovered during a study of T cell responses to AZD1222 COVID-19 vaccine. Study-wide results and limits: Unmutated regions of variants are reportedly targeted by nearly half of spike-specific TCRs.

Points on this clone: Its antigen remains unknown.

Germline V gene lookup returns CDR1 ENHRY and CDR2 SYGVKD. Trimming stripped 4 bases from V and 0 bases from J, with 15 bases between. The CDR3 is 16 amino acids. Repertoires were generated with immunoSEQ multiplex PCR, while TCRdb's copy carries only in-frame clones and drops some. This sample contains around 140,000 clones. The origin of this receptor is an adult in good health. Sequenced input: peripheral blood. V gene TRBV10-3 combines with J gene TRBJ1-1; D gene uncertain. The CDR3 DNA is TGTGCCATCAGTGGCGAAGTGGTGGCTCTGAACACTGAAGCTTTCTTT. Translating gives CAISGEVVALNTEAFF.